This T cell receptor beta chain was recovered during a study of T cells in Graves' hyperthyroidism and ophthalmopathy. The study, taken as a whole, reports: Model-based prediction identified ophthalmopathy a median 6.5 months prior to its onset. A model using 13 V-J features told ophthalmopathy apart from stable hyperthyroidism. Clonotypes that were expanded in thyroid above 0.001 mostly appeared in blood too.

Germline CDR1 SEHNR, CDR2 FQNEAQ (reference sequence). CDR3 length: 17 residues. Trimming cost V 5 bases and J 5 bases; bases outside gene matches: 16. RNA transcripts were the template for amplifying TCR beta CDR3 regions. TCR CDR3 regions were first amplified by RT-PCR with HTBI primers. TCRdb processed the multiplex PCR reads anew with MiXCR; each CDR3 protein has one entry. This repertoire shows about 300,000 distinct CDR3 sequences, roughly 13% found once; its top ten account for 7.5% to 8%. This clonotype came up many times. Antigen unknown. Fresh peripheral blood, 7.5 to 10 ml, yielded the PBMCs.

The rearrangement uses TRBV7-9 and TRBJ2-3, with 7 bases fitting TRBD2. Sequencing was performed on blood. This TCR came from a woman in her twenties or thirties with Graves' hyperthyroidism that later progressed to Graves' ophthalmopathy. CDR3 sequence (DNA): TGTGCCAGCAGCCCCCGACTCCGGGAGGCCGCCATAGATACGCAGTATTTT. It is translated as CASSPRLREAAIDTQYF.